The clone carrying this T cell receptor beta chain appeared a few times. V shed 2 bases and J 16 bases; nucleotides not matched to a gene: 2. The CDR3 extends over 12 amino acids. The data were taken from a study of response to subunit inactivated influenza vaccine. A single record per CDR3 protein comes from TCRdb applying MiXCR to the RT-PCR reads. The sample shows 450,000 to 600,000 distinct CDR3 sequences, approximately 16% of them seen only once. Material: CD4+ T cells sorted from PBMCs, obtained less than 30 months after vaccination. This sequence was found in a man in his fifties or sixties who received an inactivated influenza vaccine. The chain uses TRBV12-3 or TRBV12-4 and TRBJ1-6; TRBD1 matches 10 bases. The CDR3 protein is CASSLPGQGLHF. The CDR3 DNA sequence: TGTGCCAGCAGTTTACCGGGACAGGGGCTCCACTTT.